The T cell receptor beta chain under discussion was sequenced for a study of T cell responses to AZD1222 COVID-19 vaccine. This clone was seen a few times. Its antigen is still unknown. The study, taken as a whole, reports: Spike-specific TCR breadth and depth rose after two AZD1222 doses.

Trimming removed 0 bases from V and 9 bases from J, with 15 bases in between. Germline CDR1 is GTSNPN and CDR2 is SVGIG (reference sequence). The CDR3 sequence is 14 residues long. Sequenced by immunoSEQ multiplex PCR; TCRdb stores in-frame clones only, minus some. The table shows roughly 170,000 clones, with 85% to 95% occurring only once. The clonotype comes from an adult in good health. V gene TRBV30 combines with J gene TRBJ1-5; D might be TRBD1 (5 bases). Specimen: peripheral blood, collected on day 0 of AZD1222 vaccination. The CDR3: CAWSVVGGGRPQHF. The CDR3 coding sequence is TGTGCCTGGAGTGTAGTTGGTGGGGGTCGGCCCCAGCATTTT. The variable domain in full, with the rest retrieved from reference TRBV30 and TRBJ1-5, is SQTIHQWPATLVQPVGSPLSLECTVEGTSNPNLYWYRQAAGRGLQLLFYSVGIGQISSEVPQNLSASRPQDRQFILSSKKLLLSDSGFYLCAWSVVGGGRPQHFGDGTRLSIL.